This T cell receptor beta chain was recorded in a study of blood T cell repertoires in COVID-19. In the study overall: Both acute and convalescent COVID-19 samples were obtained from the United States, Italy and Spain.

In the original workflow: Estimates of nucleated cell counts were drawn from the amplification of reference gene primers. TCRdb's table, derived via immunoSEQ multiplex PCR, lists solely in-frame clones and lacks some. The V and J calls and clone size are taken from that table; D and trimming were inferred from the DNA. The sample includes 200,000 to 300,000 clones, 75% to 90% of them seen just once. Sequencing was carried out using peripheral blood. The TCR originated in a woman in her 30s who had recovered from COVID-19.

CDR3 sequence reads: CASSYGTPRETQYF. CDR3 DNA sequence: TGCGCCAGCAGCTACGGGACACCCAGAGAGACCCAGTACTTC. The V call is TRBV5-1, the J call TRBJ2-5, with D perhaps matching TRBD1 (6 bases). This CDR3 contains 14 residues. CDR1 and CDR2 from the germline V gene are SGHRS and YFSETQ. V was clipped by 3 bases and J by 4 bases, with 13 bases between them.